The next 26 T cell receptor beta chains were all read from a single sample in a study of blood T cells in healthy people across ages. A second PCR of about 7 to 12 cycles used a sample-barcoded 5' primer and a J-beta primer mix. TCRdb re-called the 5' RACE reads with MiXCR, one entry per CDR3 protein. This table holds about 720,000 distinct CDR3 sequences, about 24% found once. The source material was blood. These receptors originate from a man aged 70 or older in good health.

The chain is built from TRBV12-3 or TRBV12-4 and TRBJ2-4; D ambiguous. The ends were cut back, 9 bases at V and 3 bases at J, with 9 bases in the middle. CDR3 length equals 12 residues. The CDR3 nucleotides are TGTGCCAGTTTTGACTTCAAAAACATTCAGTACTTC. Protein product: CASFDFKNIQYF.

This clonotype was seen only a few times. The rearrangement joins TRBV7-9 to TRBJ2-3; 9 bases fit TRBD2. V lost 3 bases to trimming and J lost 2 bases; unmatched junction nucleotides: 6. The CDR3 covers 16 residues. Looked up from germline, CDR1 is SEHNR and CDR2 is FQNEAQ (reference sequence). The CDR3: CASSFITSGSTDTQYF. The CDR3 DNA sequence: TGTGCCAGCAGCTTCATAACTAGCGGGTCCACAGATACGCAGTATTTT.

In nucleotides, the CDR3 is TGCAGTGCCACAAACGAGGGCGGCAATCAGCCCCAGCATTTT. Residues: CSATNEGGNQPQHF. The V gene is TRBV20-1, the J gene TRBJ1-5; D remains ambiguous. In germline, CDR1 is DFQATT, CDR2 SNEGSKA (reference sequence). This CDR3 has 14 amino acids. Trimming took 6 bases from V and 2 from J, leaving 14 bases between them.

This clonotype showed up just a few times. This chain connects TRBV18 to TRBJ1-4, with D maybe TRBD1 (6 bases). The CDR3 totals 16 residues. In germline, CDR1 is KGHSH, CDR2 LQKENI. V gave up 2 bases and J gave up 0 bases, with 10 bases separating them. The CDR3 coding sequence is TGTGCCAGCTCACCATTGACAGGAACAACTAATGAAAAACTGTTTTTT. Translated, it gives CASSPLTGTTNEKLFF.

In its sample, this clonotype was seen a few times. This chain connects TRBV20-1 to TRBJ2-7, with TRBD2 matching over 10 bases. V was pared by 1 base and J by 0 bases, with 3 bases of the junction left unmatched. CDR1 DFQATT and CDR2 SNEGSKA come from the germline V gene (reference sequence). This CDR3 is built from 15 residues. The CDR3 nucleotides read TGCAGTGCTAGAGGTCCTAGCGGGAGCTCCTACGAGCAGTACGTC. This translates into CSARGPSGSSYEQYV.

The V and J genes are TRBV20-1 and TRBJ2-5, with D possibly TRBD2 on 7 matching bases. The end of the DNA is better explained by TRBJ2-1, so the J call may be wrong. The germline V gene has CDR1 DFQATT and CDR2 SNEGSKA (reference sequence). The CDR3 loop spans 14 amino acids. The CDR3 region has the DNA TGCAGGATTATCCGGGGGGCCGGGTCCGATGAGCAGTTCTTC. Translation: CRIIRGAGSDEQFF.

This clonotype has just a few counts. This sequence joins TRBV10-3 and TRBJ2-7; no clear D. V was cut by 2 bases and J by 1 base, with 6 bases left in between. CDR1 is ENHRY, CDR2 SYGVKD, per germline. The CDR3 covers 13 residues. CDR3 DNA: TGTGCCATCAGTGAGGTGGGGTCCTACGAGCAGTACTTC. Protein product: CAISEVGSYEQYF.

As regards this clonotype: Compared with germline, one end of the junction differs, possibly owing to a read error. V and J are TRBV12-3 or TRBV12-4 and TRBJ1-1; a possible D gene is TRBD1 (5 bases). The CDR3 length is 13 residues. CDR3 coding DNA: TGTGCCGGCAGTTCCCAGGGTGGCACTGAAGCTTTCTTT. It encodes CAGSSQGGTEAFF.

V gene TRBV12-3 or TRBV12-4 combines with J gene TRBJ1-5; D is unclear. The CDR3 has 14 amino acids. The V and J ends lost 3 bases and 6 bases respectively, with 12 bases between them. The CDR3 DNA sequence: TGTGCCAGCAGTTTCGGTGACTTCAGTCAGCCCCAGCATTTT. Amino acids: CASSFGDFSQPQHF.

The chain employs TRBV5-6 and TRBJ1-2, with TRBD1 identical over 8 bases. This CDR3 has 16 residues. J gave up 4 bases and V 0 bases, and 8 bases lay outside the gene matches. Germline values: CDR1 SGHDT, CDR2 YYEEEE. This chain's CDR3 is CASSLDRDRHVYGYTF. The DNA for the CDR3 is TGTGCCAGCAGCTTGGACAGGGACAGGCATGTCTATGGCTACACCTTC.

A few counts support this clonotype. Its ends do not fully match the called genes, so a read error is possible. The chain recombines TRBV12-3 or TRBV12-4 with TRBJ2-7; D is perhaps TRBD1 (5 bases). The CDR3 length is 14 residues. CDR3 bases: TGTGCCGGCAGTCGACGACAGAACTCCTACGAGCAGTACTTC. Encoded protein: CAGSRRQNSYEQYF.

This clonotype appeared a few times. Written as DNA, the CDR3 is TGTGCCAGCAGCGTAGCGGGTTGGCCGCAAGAGACCCAGTACTTC. Its translation: CASSVAGWPQETQYF. The chain carries TRBV9 and TRBJ2-1; D remains ambiguous. The better agreement between TRBJ2-5 and the DNA end casts doubt on the J call. The CDR3 loop spans 15 amino acids. Germline V CDR1 and CDR2: SGDLS, YYNGEE.

The chain is built from TRBV7-2 and TRBJ1-1, with 7 bases that match TRBD1. With V trimmed by 2 bases and J by 4 bases, 10 bases remained unmatched. Germline V gene data show CDR1 as SGHTA and CDR2 as FQGNSA. This CDR3 region has 16 residues. The CDR3 reads CASSLSQGKALTEAFF. The CDR3 DNA reads as TGTGCCAGCAGCTTATCACAGGGGAAGGCGCTCACTGAAGCTTTCTTT.

This chain links TRBV21-1 with TRBJ1-2; the D segment call TRBD1 is taken from the table without a DNA check. TRBV21-1 is termed a pseudogene. The length of the CDR3 is 13 residues. The CDR3 region has the DNA TGTGCCAGCAGCTCGACAGAGCGGTATGGCTACACCTTC. Amino acid sequence: CASSSTERYGYTF.

This clonotype was counted only a few times. The rearrangement uses TRBV18 and TRBJ2-5; D unclear. Germline assignment: CDR1 KGHSH and CDR2 LQKENI. The CDR3 consists of 14 residues. Trimming left V 3 bases short and J 2 bases short, with 10 bases between. The CDR3 here is CASSPRGLQETQYF. CDR3 sequence (DNA): TGTGCCAGCTCACCCCGTGGTCTTCAAGAGACCCAGTACTTC.

The V call is TRBV2, the J call TRBJ1-2; D may be TRBD1 (5 bases). Germline CDR1 reads SNHLY; CDR2 reads FYNNEI. Trimming left V 3 bases short and J 0 bases short, with 11 bases between. The CDR3 is made up of 15 amino acids. Here the CDR3 DNA reads TGTGCCAGCAGTGACCCCTCGACAGCTAACTATGGCTACACCTTC. It translates to CASSDPSTANYGYTF.

This clonotype was recorded at least ten times. This chain joins TRBV5-1 and TRBJ2-5; the D gene is possibly TRBD1 (6 bases). V lost 3 bases and J lost 0, with 9 bases in between. This CDR3 is built from 14 residues. Germline V gene sequence: CDR1 SGHRS, CDR2 YFSETQ. Written as DNA, the CDR3 is TGCGCCAGCAGCTCGCAGGGGTACCAAGAGACCCAGTACTTC. It codes for CASSSQGYQETQYF.

The chain joins TRBV5-1 to TRBJ1-4; D is unclear. V was shortened by 0 bases and J by 8 bases, with 14 bases between the two germline ends. Germline V lookup: CDR1 SGHRS, CDR2 YFSETQ. The CDR3 sequence is 15 residues long. The DNA for the CDR3 is TGCGCCAGCAGCTTGGACGGCGCGGACGGAGAAAAACTGTTTTTT. This translates into CASSLDGADGEKLFF.

The CDR3 DNA follows: TGTGCCAGCACCCCTAATAGCGGGGACCAAGAGACCCAGTACTTC. Amino acid sequence: CASTPNSGDQETQYF. V is TRBV2 and J is TRBJ2-5; 8 bases are shared with TRBD2. The CDR3 is 15 amino acids. CDR1 and CDR2 from the germline V gene are SNHLY and FYNNEI. J gave up 0 bases and V 7 bases, and 7 bases lay outside the gene matches.

This clonotype was picked up a small number of times. The chain has TRBV15 and TRBJ1-4, with TRBD1 as a possible D gene (5 bases). The germline gives CDR1 LNHNV, CDR2 YYDKDF (reference sequence). The CDR3 is made up of 17 amino acids. The germline V and J ends were trimmed by 5 bases and 2 bases, with 18 bases remaining between them. The CDR3 nucleotides are TGTGCCACCAGCGGCGGGGCCCCAATGTTTACTAATGAAAAACTGTTTTTT. It encodes CATSGGAPMFTNEKLFF.

The chain combines TRBV4-1 with TRBJ1-2, with 8 bases fitting TRBD1. V dropped 0 bases and J dropped 8; count of bases not matched to a gene: 11. The CDR3 is made up of 16 amino acids. The germline V gene encodes CDR1 MGHRA and CDR2 YSYEKL. The CDR3, as DNA: TGCGCCAGCAGCCAAGACGGGTCAGGGGGCAATCGGGGCTACACCTTC. This encodes CASSQDGSGGNRGYTF.

The chain employs TRBV12-3 or TRBV12-4 and TRBJ2-3; the match to TRBD2 covers 11 bases. This CDR3 spans 15 amino acids. The trim removed 6 bases at V and 2 bases at J, leaving 4 bases unmatched. The CDR3 reads CASRRLAGYTDTQYF. DNA for the CDR3: TGTGCCAGCAGGAGACTAGCGGGATACACAGATACGCAGTATTTT.

There are a few counts of this clonotype. This chain connects TRBV3-1 to TRBJ2-7, with 10 nucleotides matching TRBD2. V lost 6 bases, J lost 5 bases, and 7 bases stayed unmatched. Germline CDR1 reads LGHDT; CDR2 reads YNNKEL (reference sequence). There are 14 residues in the CDR3. The CDR3 is CASSPGTSANEQYF. CDR3 coding DNA: TGTGCCAGCAGTCCCGGGACTAGCGCGAACGAGCAGTACTTC.

The chain couples TRBV4-3 to TRBJ2-5; a weak D match, TRBD1 (6 bases). V lost 1 base and J lost 5, with 14 bases in between. CDR1 and CDR2 from the germline V gene are LGHNA and YSLEER. The CDR3 extends over 15 amino acids. In DNA, the CDR3 is TGCGCCAGCAGCCAAGGATGGGGGCAGTACGAGACCCAGTACTTC. Translated, it gives CASSQGWGQYETQYF.

This clonotype turned up a few times. V is TRBV12-3 or TRBV12-4 and J is TRBJ2-5; D may be TRBD2 (7 bases). The DNA end lines up better with TRBJ2-1; the J call may be wrong. The CDR3 has 16 amino acids. CDR3 residues: CASHEWGGGHGDEQFF. The CDR3 DNA reads TGTGCCAGCCACGAATGGGGCGGGGGCCACGGGGATGAGCAGTTCTTC.

This chain connects TRBV28 to TRBJ2-5, with 10 nucleotides matching TRBD1. The CDR3 has 15 amino acids. From germline, CDR1 is MDHEN and CDR2 SYDVKM. V was clipped by 3 bases and J by 4 bases; unmatched bases: 5. The CDR3 coding sequence is TGTGCCAGCAGTTTGCAGACAGGGGGCGCAGAGACCCAGTACTTC. It encodes CASSLQTGGAETQYF.